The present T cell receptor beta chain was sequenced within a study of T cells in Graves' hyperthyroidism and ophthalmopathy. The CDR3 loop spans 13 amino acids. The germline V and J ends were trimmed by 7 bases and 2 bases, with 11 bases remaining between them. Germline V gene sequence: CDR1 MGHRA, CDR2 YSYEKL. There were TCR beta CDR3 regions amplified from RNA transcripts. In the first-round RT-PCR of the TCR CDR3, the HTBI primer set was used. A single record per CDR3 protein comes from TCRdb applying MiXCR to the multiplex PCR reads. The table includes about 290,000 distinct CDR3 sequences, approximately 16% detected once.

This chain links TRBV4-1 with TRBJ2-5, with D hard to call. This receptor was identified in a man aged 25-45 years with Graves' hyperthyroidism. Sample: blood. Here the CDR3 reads CASKRVGQETQYF. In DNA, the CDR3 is TGCGCCAGCAAAAGGGTAGGGCAAGAGACCCAGTACTTC.